This section outlines one T cell receptor (beta chain) sequence together with its context. Its specificity is not known. The CDR3 extends over 17 amino acids. Per germline, CDR1 ENHRY and CDR2 SYGVKD. V trimming: 8 bases; J trimming: 2 bases; junction bases outside the gene matches: 14. This record comes from a study of shared clonotypes between healthy human individuals. Notes on the study in general: A few donors had around 5% of their naive CD4 clonotypes in common.

Replicate sorted-subset PCRs were loaded with 150 to 250 ng DNA, roughly 33,000 T cell genomes. The repertoire was sequenced with immunoSEQ multiplex PCR; TCRdb's copy has only in-frame clones and lacks some. The table lists approximately 2,300,000 clones, 85% to 95% of them singletons, with approximately 0.39% in the top ten. The authors divided CD4+ cells into CD45RA+ naive and CD45RA-negative memory subsets. The chain joins TRBV10-3 to TRBJ2-5; 10 nucleotides line up with TRBD2. Specimen: naive CD4+ T cells from PBMCs. The subset here: CD45RA+ positively selected. The TCR was taken from a man younger than 35 in good health. Some clones in this sample may be carry-over from other donors' samples. The CDR3 DNA is TGTGCCATCCGGGGTAGCTCAGGGACTAGCGCTCAAGAGACCCAGTACTTC. It is translated as CAIRGSSGTSAQETQYF.